This entry lists 15 T cell receptor beta chains sequenced from one sample in a study of shared clonotypes between healthy human individuals. TCRdb's copy holds only in-frame clones and misses some; the assay was immunoSEQ multiplex PCR. The sample contains about 1.9 million clones, over 85% of which appear only once. CD45RO-negative cells were positively selected for CCR7, leaving out terminally differentiated effector memory CD45RA+ cells. The sequenced sample consisted of naive CD8+ T cells from PBMCs. These receptors all stem from a man younger than 35 in good health. Some clones in this sample may be carry-over from other donors' samples.

This clone was counted once. V gene TRBV27 combines with J gene TRBJ1-1; D gene ambiguous. Deletions cut 6 bases from V and 5 bases from J, with 13 bases between. Germline V gene data show CDR1 as MNHEY and CDR2 as SMNVEV (reference sequence). The CDR3 consists of 13 residues. The CDR3 sequence is CASSLGRQTEAFF. CDR3 in DNA: TGTGCCAGCAGCCTCGGACGGCAGACTGAAGCTTTCTTT.

This sequence joins TRBV18 and TRBJ2-7; TRBD1 matches 8 bases. The CDR3 runs 14 residues. The V segment lost 5 bases and the J segment 3 bases; nucleotides outside the gene matches: 6. The germline V gene has CDR1 KGHSH and CDR2 LQKENI. The CDR3 DNA is TGTGCCAGCTCAGCAGACAGGGGTGTCTACGAGCAGTACTTC. Protein product: CASSADRGVYEQYF.

This chain connects TRBV27 to TRBJ2-3; tentative D call: TRBD2 (5 bases). The ends were cut back, 6 bases at V and 4 bases at J, with 17 bases in the middle. The CDR3 totals 15 residues. Germline V gene lookup returns CDR1 MNHEY and CDR2 SMNVEV (reference sequence). For the CDR3, the DNA is TGTGCCAGCAGCCCCAAGCGGAGTGGGTCAGATACGCAGTATTTT. Encoded protein: CASSPKRSGSDTQYF.

The rearrangement joins TRBV6-6 to TRBJ1-1; no reliable D call. Germline CDR1 and CDR2: MNHNY and SVGAGI (reference sequence). Trimming took 2 bases from V and 3 from J, leaving 13 bases between them. CDR3 length: 15 amino acids. The CDR3 DNA reads TGTGCCAGCAGTTACCCTGCTAGGGCGGACACTGAAGCTTTCTTT. Amino acid sequence: CASSYPARADTEAFF.

The chain links TRBV27 to TRBJ2-7; D may match TRBD1 or TRBD2 (5 bases each). Trimming left V 8 bases short and J 5 bases short, with 10 bases between. The germline gives CDR1 MNHEY, CDR2 SMNVEV (reference sequence). CDR3 size: 11 residues. This CDR3 is CASGGVHEQYF. In DNA, the CDR3 is TGTGCCAGCGGGGGTGTACACGAGCAGTACTTC.

This rearrangement joins TRBV6-1 to TRBJ2-3, with D maybe TRBD2 (6 bases). From germline, CDR1 is MNHNS and CDR2 SASEGT. The V and J ends lost 4 bases and 0 bases respectively, with 17 bases between them. This CDR3 region has 17 residues. The CDR3 here is CASSGRGETTSTDTQYF. The CDR3 region has the DNA TGTGCCAGCAGTGGACGCGGGGAAACCACTAGCACAGATACGCAGTATTTT.

This clone was observed a few times. The V and J genes are TRBV28 and TRBJ1-5, with D uncertain. CDR3 length: 11 amino acids. Trimming took off 2 bases at V and 11 bases at J, with 7 bases between the two ends. From germline, CDR1 is MDHEN and CDR2 SYDVKM. CDR3 amino acids: CASSLAITQHF. The CDR3 DNA reads TGTGCCAGCAGTTTAGCGATAACCCAGCATTTT.

The CDR3 protein is CASSPPAGDAQFF. The CDR3, as DNA: TGTGCCAGTAGTCCGCCAGCGGGGGACGCGCAGTTCTTC. The rearrangement joins TRBV19 to TRBJ2-1, with 8 bases matching TRBD2. V shed 5 bases and J 12 bases; nucleotides not matched to a gene: 9. CDR1 and CDR2 (germline): LNHDA, SQIVND (reference sequence). This CDR3 is built from 13 residues.

The gene calls are TRBV7-9 and TRBJ1-5, with D maybe TRBD1 (6 bases). Germline CDR1 SEHNR, CDR2 FQNEAQ (reference sequence). CDR3 length equals 17 residues. Trimming pared 6 bases from V and 6 bases from J, leaving 24 bases between. The CDR3 loop reads CASSPPQGPLSVQPQHF. CDR3 sequence (DNA): TGTGCCAGCAGTCCCCCACAGGGCCCTCTATCAGTTCAGCCCCAGCATTTT.

V gene TRBV5-1 combines with J gene TRBJ2-7; no firm D call. Germline values: CDR1 SGHRS, CDR2 YFSETQ. Trimming removed 7 bases from V and 2 bases from J, with 16 bases in between. There are 14 residues in the CDR3. The DNA of the CDR3 is TGCGCCAGCGCTGTCCTCTCCCCCACCTACGAGCAGTACTTC. This encodes CASAVLSPTYEQYF.

Here the CDR3 DNA reads TGTGCCAGCAGCCCCCGGACAGGGCAGCATGGCTACACCTTC. Translation gives CASSPRTGQHGYTF. The rearrangement links TRBV7-9 to TRBJ1-2; 8 positions match TRBD1. V shed 5 bases and J 6 bases; nucleotides not matched to a gene: 8. Germline V gene data show CDR1 as SEHNR and CDR2 as FQNEAQ (reference sequence). This CDR3 is 14 amino acids long.

The chain is built from TRBV6-6 and TRBJ2-1; 11 bases agree with TRBD2. There are 16 residues in the CDR3. Germline CDR1 reads MNHNY; CDR2 reads SVGAGI (reference sequence). The trim removed 0 bases at V and 7 bases at J, leaving 5 bases unmatched. The CDR3 DNA follows: TGTGCCAGCAGTTACTCGGGGCTAGCGGGAGGAAATGAGCAGTTCTTC. Amino acid sequence: CASSYSGLAGGNEQFF.

The chain combines TRBV27 with TRBJ2-7; no reliable D call. Germline assignment: CDR1 MNHEY and CDR2 SMNVEV (reference sequence). The V and J ends lost 8 bases and 1 base respectively, with 12 bases between them. This CDR3 region has 13 residues. CDR3 nucleotides: TGTGCCAGCGGTCAGTTGGGATCCTACGAGCAGTACTTC. Translated: CASGQLGSYEQYF.

This chain uses TRBV5-8 with TRBJ2-7; D not resolved. The germline V and J ends were trimmed by 4 bases and 3 bases, with 26 bases remaining between them. CDR3 size: 18 residues. Per germline, CDR1 SGHTS and CDR2 YDEGEE. CDR3 nucleotides: TGTGCCAGCAGCCCCCTCACGCCATATGGACCGACCGGCTACGAGCAGTACTTC. Translating it yields CASSPLTPYGPTGYEQYF.

A single count supports this clone. The chain carries TRBV9 and TRBJ2-3, with a weak D call TRBD2 (6 bases). The CDR3 sequence is 15 residues long. V was shortened by 2 bases and J by 6 bases, with 16 bases between the two germline ends. CDR1 and CDR2 from the germline V gene are SGDLS and YYNGEE. The CDR3 reads CASSVQASVTDTQYF. As DNA, the CDR3 is TGTGCCAGCAGCGTTCAGGCTAGCGTTACGGATACGCAGTATTTT.